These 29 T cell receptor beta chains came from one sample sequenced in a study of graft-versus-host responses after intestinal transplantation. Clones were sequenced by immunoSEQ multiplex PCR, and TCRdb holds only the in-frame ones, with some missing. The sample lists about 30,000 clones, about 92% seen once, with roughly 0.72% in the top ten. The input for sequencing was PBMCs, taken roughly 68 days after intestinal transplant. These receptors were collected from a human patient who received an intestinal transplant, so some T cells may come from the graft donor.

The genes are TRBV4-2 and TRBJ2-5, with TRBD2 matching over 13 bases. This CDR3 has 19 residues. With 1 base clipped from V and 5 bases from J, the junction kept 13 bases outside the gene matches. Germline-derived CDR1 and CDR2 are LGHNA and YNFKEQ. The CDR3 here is CASSQALLTSGGARETQYF. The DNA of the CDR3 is TGTGCCAGCAGCCAAGCACTATTAACTAGCGGGGGGGCCAGGGAGACCCAGTACTTC.

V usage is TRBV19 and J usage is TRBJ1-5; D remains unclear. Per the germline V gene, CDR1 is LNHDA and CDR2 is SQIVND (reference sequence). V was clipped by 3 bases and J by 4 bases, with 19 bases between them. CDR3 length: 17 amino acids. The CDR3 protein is CASSIMKGYLVNQPQHF. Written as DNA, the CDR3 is TGTGCCAGTAGTATTATGAAGGGATACCTTGTAAATCAGCCCCAGCATTTT.

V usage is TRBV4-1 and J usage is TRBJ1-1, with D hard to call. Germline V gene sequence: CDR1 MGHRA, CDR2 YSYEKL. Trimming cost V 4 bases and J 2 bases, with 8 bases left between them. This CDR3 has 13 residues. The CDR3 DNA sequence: TGCGCCAGCAGCCTAACATCTAACACTGAAGCTTTCTTT. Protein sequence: CASSLTSNTEAFF.

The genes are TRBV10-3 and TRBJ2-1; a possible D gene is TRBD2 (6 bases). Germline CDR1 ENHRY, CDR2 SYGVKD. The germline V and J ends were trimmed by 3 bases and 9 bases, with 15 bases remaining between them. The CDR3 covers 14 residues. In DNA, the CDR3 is TGTGCCATCAGTGATCCTGGGAGGAGGGGTGAGCAGTTCTTC. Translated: CAISDPGRRGEQFF.

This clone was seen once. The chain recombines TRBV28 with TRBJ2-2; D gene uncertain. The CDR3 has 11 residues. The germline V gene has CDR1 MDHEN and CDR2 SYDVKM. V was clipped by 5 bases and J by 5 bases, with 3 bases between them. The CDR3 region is CASSDTGELFF. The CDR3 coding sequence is TGTGCCAGCAGTGATACCGGGGAGCTGTTTTTT.

CDR3 sequence (DNA): TGTGCTAGTGGTTTGGTGTCAGGGACTGAAGCTTTCTTT. Protein: CASGLVSGTEAFF. This rearrangement joins TRBV12-5 to TRBJ1-1, with D perhaps matching TRBD1 (5 bases). The V gene lost 0 bases and the J gene lost 5 bases, with 7 bases spanning the gap. This CDR3 region has 13 residues. CDR1 and CDR2 from the germline V gene are LGHNT and FRNRAP. Full variable domain (outside the CDR3, taken from reference TRBV12-5 and TRBJ1-1): DARVTQTPRHKVTEMGQEVTMRCQPILGHNTVFWYRQTMMQGLELLAYFRNRAPLDDSGMPKDRFSAEMPDATLATLKIQPSEPRDSAVYFCASGLVSGTEAFFGQGTRLTVV.

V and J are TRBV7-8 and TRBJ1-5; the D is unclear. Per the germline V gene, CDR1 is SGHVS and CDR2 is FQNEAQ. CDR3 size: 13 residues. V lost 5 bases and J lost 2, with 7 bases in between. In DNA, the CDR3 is TGTGCCAGCAGCCAAATTGGCAATCAGCCCCAGCATTTT. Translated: CASSQIGNQPQHF.

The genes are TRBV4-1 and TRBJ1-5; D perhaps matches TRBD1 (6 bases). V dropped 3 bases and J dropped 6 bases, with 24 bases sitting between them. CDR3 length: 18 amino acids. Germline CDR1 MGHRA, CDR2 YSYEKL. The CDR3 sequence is CASSHWETQGRKGQPQHF. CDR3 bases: TGCGCCAGCAGCCATTGGGAGACACAGGGAAGGAAGGGTCAGCCCCAGCATTTT.

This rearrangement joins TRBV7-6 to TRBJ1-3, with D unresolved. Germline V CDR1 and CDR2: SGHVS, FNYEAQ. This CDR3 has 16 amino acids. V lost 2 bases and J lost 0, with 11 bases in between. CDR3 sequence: CASSLISPSSGNTIYF. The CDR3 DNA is TGTGCCAGCAGCTTAATATCGCCCAGCTCTGGAAACACCATATATTTT.

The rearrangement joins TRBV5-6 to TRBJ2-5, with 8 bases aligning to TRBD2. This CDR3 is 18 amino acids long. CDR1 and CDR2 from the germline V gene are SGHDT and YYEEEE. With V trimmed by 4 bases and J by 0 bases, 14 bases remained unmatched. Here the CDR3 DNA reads TGTGCCAGCAGCCGTGACGGGCCCTCGGGGGGGAACCAAGAGACCCAGTACTTC. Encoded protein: CASSRDGPSGGNQETQYF.

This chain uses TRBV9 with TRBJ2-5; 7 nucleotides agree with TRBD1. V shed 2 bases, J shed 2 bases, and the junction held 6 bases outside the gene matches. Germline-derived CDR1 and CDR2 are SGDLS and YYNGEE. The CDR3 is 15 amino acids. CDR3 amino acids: CASSVRQGPQETQYF. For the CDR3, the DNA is TGTGCCAGCAGCGTTCGACAGGGCCCTCAAGAGACCCAGTACTTC.

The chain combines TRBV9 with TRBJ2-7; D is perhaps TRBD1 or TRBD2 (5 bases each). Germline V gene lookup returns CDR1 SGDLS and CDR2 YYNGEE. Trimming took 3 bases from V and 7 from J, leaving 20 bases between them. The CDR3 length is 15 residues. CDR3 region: CASSASGTARVEQYF. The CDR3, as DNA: TGTGCCAGCAGCGCCTCCGGGACGGCGAGGGTAGAGCAGTACTTC.

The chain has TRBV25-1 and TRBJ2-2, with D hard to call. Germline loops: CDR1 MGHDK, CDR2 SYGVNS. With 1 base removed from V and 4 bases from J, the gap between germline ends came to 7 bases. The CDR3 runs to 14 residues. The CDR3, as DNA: TGTGCCAGCAGTGAATGGAGATCCACCGGGGAGCTGTTTTTT. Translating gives CASSEWRSTGELFF.

The CDR3 here is CASSPSCRGKLFF. The DNA of the CDR3 is TGCGCCAGCAGCCCGAGTTGTCGCGGGAAACTGTTTTTT. This chain connects TRBV5-1 to TRBJ1-4; D not resolved. Looked up from germline, CDR1 is SGHRS and CDR2 is YFSETQ. With 4 bases removed from V and 11 bases from J, the gap between germline ends came to 15 bases. The CDR3 runs 13 residues.

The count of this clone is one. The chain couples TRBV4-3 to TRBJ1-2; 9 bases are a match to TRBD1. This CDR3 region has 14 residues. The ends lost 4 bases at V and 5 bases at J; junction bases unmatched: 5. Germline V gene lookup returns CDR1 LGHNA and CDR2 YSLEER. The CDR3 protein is CASSPGTGIYGYTF. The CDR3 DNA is TGCGCCAGCAGCCCCGGGACAGGGATTTATGGCTACACCTTC.

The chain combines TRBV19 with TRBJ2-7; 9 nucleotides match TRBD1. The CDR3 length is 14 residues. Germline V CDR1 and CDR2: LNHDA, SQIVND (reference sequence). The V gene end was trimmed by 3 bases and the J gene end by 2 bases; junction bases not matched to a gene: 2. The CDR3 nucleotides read TGTGCCAGTAGTATGGGGGACAGGGCCTACGAGCAGTACTTC. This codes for CASSMGDRAYEQYF.

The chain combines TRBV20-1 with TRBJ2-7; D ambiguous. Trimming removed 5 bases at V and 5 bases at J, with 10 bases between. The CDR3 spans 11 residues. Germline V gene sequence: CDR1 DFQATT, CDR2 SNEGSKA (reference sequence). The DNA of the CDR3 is TGCAGTGCTTCGGGCCGACACGAGCAGTACTTC. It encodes CSASGRHEQYF.

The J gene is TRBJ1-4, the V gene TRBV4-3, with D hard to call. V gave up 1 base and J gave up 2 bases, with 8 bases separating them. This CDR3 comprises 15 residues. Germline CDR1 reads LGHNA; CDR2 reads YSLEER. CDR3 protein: CASSQATVTNEKLFF. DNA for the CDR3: TGCGCCAGCAGCCAAGCGACGGTGACTAATGAAAAACTGTTTTTT.

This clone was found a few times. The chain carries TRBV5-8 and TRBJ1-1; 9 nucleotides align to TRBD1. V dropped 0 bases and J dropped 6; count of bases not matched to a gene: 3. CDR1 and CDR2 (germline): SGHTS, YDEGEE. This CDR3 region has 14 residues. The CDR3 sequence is CASSLGQGVAEAFF. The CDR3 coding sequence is TGTGCCAGCAGCTTGGGACAGGGGGTCGCTGAAGCTTTCTTT.

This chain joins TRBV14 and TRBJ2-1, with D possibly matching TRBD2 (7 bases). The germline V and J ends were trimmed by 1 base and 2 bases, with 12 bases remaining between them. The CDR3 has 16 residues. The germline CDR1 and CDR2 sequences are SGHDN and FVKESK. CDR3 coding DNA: TGTGCCAGCAGCCAAGTAGGGGGGACTACCTACAATGAGCAGTTCTTC. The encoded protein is CASSQVGGTTYNEQFF.

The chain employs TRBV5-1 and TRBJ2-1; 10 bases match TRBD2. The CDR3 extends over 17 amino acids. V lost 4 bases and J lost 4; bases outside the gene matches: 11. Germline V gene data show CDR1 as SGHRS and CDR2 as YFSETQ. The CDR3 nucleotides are TGCGCCAGCAGCGCGGCAGAGCTAGCGGGGGTTTACAATGAGCAGTTCTTC. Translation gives CASSAAELAGVYNEQFF.

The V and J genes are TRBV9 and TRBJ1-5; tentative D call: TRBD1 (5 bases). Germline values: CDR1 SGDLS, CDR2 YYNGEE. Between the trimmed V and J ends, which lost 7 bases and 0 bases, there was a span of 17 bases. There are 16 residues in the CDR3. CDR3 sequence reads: CASLRGGSNSNQPQHF. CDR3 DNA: TGTGCCAGCCTTCGGGGGGGAAGTAATAGCAATCAGCCCCAGCATTTT.

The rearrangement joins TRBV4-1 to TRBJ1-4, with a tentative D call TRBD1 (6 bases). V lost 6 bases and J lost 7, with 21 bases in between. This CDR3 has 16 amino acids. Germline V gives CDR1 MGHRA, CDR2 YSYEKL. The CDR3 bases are TGCGCCAGCAGTCAACAGGCCGACAGGCTCGGTGAAAAACTGTTTTTT. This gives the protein CASSQQADRLGEKLFF.

CDR3 coding DNA: TGTGCCATCAGTGAGTTTACGCGGGGACGGTTCGAGCAGTACTTC. Amino acid sequence: CAISEFTRGRFEQYF. This sequence joins TRBV10-3 and TRBJ2-5; a possible D gene is TRBD2 (6 bases). The assigned J gene may be wrong: the sequence end matches TRBJ2-7 better. Germline loops: CDR1 ENHRY, CDR2 SYGVKD. The CDR3 extends over 15 amino acids.

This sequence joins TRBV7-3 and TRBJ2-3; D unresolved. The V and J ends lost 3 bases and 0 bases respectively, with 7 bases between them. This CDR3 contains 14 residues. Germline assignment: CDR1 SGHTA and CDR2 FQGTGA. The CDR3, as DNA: TGTGCCAGCAGCTTTCCAGCTAGCACAGATACGCAGTATTTT. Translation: CASSFPASTDTQYF.

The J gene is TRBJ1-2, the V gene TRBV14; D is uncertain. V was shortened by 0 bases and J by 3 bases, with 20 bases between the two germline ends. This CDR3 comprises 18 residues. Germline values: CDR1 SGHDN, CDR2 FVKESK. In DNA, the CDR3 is TGTGCCAGCAGCCAAGAGTTTCGATCCGGACGCATTTACTATGGCTACACCTTC. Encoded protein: CASSQEFRSGRIYYGYTF.

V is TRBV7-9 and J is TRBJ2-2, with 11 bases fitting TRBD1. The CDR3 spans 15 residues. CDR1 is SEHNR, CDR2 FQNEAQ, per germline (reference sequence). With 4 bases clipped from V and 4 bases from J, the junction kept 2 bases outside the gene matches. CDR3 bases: TGTGCCAGCAGCTCCGGGACAGGGGGCACCGGGGAGCTGTTTTTT. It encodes CASSSGTGGTGELFF.

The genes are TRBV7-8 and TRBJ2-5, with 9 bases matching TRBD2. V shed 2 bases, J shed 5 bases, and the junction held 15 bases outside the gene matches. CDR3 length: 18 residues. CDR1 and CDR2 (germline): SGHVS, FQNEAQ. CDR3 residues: CASSLRLAGVGSRETQYF. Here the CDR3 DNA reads TGTGCCAGCAGCTTAAGGTTAGCGGGAGTGGGTAGTAGGGAGACCCAGTACTTC.

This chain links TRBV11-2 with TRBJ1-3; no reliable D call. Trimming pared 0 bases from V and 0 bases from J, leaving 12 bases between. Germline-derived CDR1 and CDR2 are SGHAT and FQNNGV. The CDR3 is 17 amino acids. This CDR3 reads CASSLDPAEYSGNTIYF. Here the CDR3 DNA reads TGTGCCAGCAGCTTAGATCCGGCGGAATACTCTGGAAACACCATATATTTT.